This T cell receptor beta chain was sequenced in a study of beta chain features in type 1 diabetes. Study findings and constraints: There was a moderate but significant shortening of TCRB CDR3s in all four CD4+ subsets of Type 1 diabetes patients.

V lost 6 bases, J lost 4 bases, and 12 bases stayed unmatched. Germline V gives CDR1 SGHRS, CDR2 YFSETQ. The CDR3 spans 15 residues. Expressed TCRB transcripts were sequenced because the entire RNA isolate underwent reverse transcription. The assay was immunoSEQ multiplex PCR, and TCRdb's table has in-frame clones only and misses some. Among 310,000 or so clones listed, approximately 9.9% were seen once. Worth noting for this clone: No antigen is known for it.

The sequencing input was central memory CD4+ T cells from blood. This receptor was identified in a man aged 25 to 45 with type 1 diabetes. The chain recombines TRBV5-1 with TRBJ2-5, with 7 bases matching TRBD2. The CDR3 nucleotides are TGCGCCAGCACCAGAGGTGGGGAGGGCTCAGAGACCCAGTACTTC. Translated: CASTRGGEGSETQYF.